The rows below give T cell receptor beta chains drawn from one sample of a study of control samples from healthy donors and cancer patients. The assay was immunoSEQ multiplex PCR, and TCRdb's table has in-frame clones only and misses some. The repertoire holds roughly 160,000 clones, 88% seen once, with nearly 5% in the top ten. Sequencing was carried out using blood. The receptor source for this set is a young woman in good health. Each CDR3 is given with its conserved first and last residue. A D gene is named only where the DNA matches it firmly. Size is stated for part of the rows, as once, few or many counts, or as a class when the clone is expanded.

D gene: NA; clone size: NA; J gene: TRBJ2-3; V gene: TRBV24-1; CDR3 DNA: TGTGCCACCAGTCCCTGGTCTGAAGGGACAGATACGCAGTATTTT; CDR3 protein: CATSPWSEGTDTQYF
D gene: NA; clone size: NA; J gene: TRBJ2-1; V gene: TRBV6-6; CDR3 DNA: TGTGCCACCGCCTCCGGGATTAATGGTAATGAGCAGTTCTTC; CDR3 protein: CATASGINGNEQFF
D gene: NA; clone size: NA; J gene: TRBJ2-2; V gene: TRBV6-1; CDR3 DNA: TGTGCCAGCAGTGAAGTAGGGACAAACGCCGGGGAGCTGTTTTTT; CDR3 protein: CASSEVGTNAGELFF
D gene: NA; clone size: NA; J gene: TRBJ2-1; V gene: TRBV19; CDR3 DNA: TGTGCCAGTAGTAAGGGAGCGGGTGTACGCTCCTACAATGAGCAGTTCTTC; CDR3 protein: CASSKGAGVRSYNEQFF
D gene: TRBD2; clone size: NA; J gene: TRBJ2-3; V gene: TRBV5-1; CDR3 DNA: TGCGCCAGCAGCTTGCAGACTAGCGGAGATACGCAGTATTTT; CDR3 protein: CASSLQTSGDTQYF
D gene: TRBD1; clone size: NA; J gene: TRBJ2-7; V gene: TRBV6-2/TRBV6-3; CDR3 DNA: TGTGCCAGCAGTTCCCGGGACAGGGCCAGGGACGAGCAGTACTTC; CDR3 protein: CASSSRDRARDEQYF
D gene: NA; clone size: NA; J gene: TRBJ1-1; V gene: TRBV28; CDR3 DNA: TGTGCCAGCAGTTTAATAGTTGGGCGGACTGAAGCTTTCTTT; CDR3 protein: CASSLIVGRTEAFF
D gene: TRBD2; clone size: NA; J gene: TRBJ2-1; V gene: TRBV10-3; CDR3 DNA: TGTGCCATCAGTGAGGGTAGCGGGAGGGCCTACAATGAGCAGTTCTTC; CDR3 protein: CAISEGSGRAYNEQFF
D gene: TRBD1; clone size: NA; J gene: TRBJ2-6; V gene: TRBV29-1; CDR3 DNA: TGCAGCGTTGGGGGACGGACAGGGGTCTCTGGGGCCAACGTCCTGACTTTC; CDR3 protein: CSVGGRTGVSGANVLTF
D gene: NA; clone size: NA; J gene: TRBJ2-3; V gene: TRBV13; CDR3 DNA: TGTGCCAGCAGCCCTAAGGGGGGGGCTACGCAGTATTTT; CDR3 protein: CASSPKGGATQYF
D gene: TRBD2; clone size: NA; J gene: TRBJ2-1; V gene: TRBV19; CDR3 DNA: TGTGCCAGTAGTACCGGGTCCGGGGCGAGGGCTAGCGGGAGGGCGTACAATGAGCAGTTCTTC; CDR3 protein: CASSTGSGARASGRAYNEQFF
D gene: TRBD1; clone size: few; J gene: TRBJ2-4; V gene: TRBV5-4; CDR3 DNA: TGTGCCAGCAGCTCAGAGGACAGGGGAACCAACATTCAGTACTTC; CDR3 protein: CASSSEDRGTNIQYF
D gene: TRBD1; clone size: NA; J gene: TRBJ1-4; V gene: TRBV9; CDR3 DNA: TGTGCCAGCAGCGCGGGGGAGAGGGGGCGGTTTAATGAAAAACTGTTTTTT; CDR3 protein: CASSAGERGRFNEKLFF
D gene: NA; clone size: NA; J gene: TRBJ2-3; V gene: TRBV20-1; CDR3 DNA: TGCAGTGCTAAAGCGCAGTATTTT; CDR3 protein: CSAKAQYF
D gene: NA; clone size: few; J gene: TRBJ1-1; V gene: TRBV2; CDR3 DNA: TGTGCCAGCAGTGAAGCGGTATCATTAGGTTCTGAAGCTTTCTTT; CDR3 protein: CASSEAVSLGSEAFF
D gene: NA; clone size: NA; J gene: TRBJ1-1; V gene: TRBV7-2; CDR3 DNA: TGTGCCAGCAGCTTACAGGGCGGGGTCACTGAAGCTTTCTTT; CDR3 protein: CASSLQGGVTEAFF
D gene: NA; clone size: NA; J gene: TRBJ1-1; V gene: TRBV25-1; CDR3 DNA: TGTGCCAGCAGACTGGGAAACACTGAAGCTTTCTTT; CDR3 protein: CASRLGNTEAFF
D gene: TRBD2; clone size: once; J gene: TRBJ2-1; V gene: TRBV28; CDR3 DNA: TGTGCCAGCAGACTTGTGGGACTAGCGGATTACAATGAGCAGTTCTTC; CDR3 protein: CASRLVGLADYNEQFF
D gene: NA; clone size: NA; J gene: TRBJ1-2; V gene: TRBV7-9; CDR3 DNA: TGTGCCAGCAGCTTAGCGCGGGGCAGCTATGGCTACACCTTC; CDR3 protein: CASSLARGSYGYTF
D gene: NA; clone size: NA; J gene: TRBJ1-3; V gene: TRBV5-1; CDR3 DNA: TGCGCCAGCAGCTTGGATCGGGCGAGCTCTGGAAACACCATATATTTT; CDR3 protein: CASSLDRASSGNTIYF
D gene: NA; clone size: NA; J gene: TRBJ2-7; V gene: TRBV27; CDR3 DNA: TGTGCCAGCAGTTTCCTGGGTAGGACCTACGAGCAGTACTTC; CDR3 protein: CASSFLGRTYEQYF
D gene: TRBD2; clone size: NA; J gene: TRBJ2-5; V gene: TRBV7-9; CDR3 DNA: TGTGCCAGCAGCTTGTTACAGCGGGAGACAGAGACCCAGTACTTC; CDR3 protein: CASSLLQRETETQYF
D gene: TRBD1; clone size: NA; J gene: TRBJ1-1; V gene: TRBV15; CDR3 DNA: TGTGCCACCAGCAGATTAAAGACCGGGACAGCTTACCTGAACACTGAAGCTTTCTTT; CDR3 protein: CATSRLKTGTAYLNTEAFF
D gene: TRBD2; clone size: NA; J gene: TRBJ2-1; V gene: TRBV4-1; CDR3 DNA: TGCGCCAGCAGCCAAAGCGGGAGGTCTGAGCAGTTCTTC; CDR3 protein: CASSQSGRSEQFF
D gene: TRBD2; clone size: NA; J gene: TRBJ2-5; V gene: TRBV24-1; CDR3 DNA: TGTGCCACCAGTGATTTGAAGTTCGGGGGGCAAGAGACCCAGTACTTC; CDR3 protein: CATSDLKFGGQETQYF
D gene: TRBD1; clone size: NA; J gene: TRBJ1-4; V gene: TRBV7-9; CDR3 DNA: TGTGCCAGCAGCTTTGACAGGGCGGATGAAAAACTGTTTTTT; CDR3 protein: CASSFDRADEKLFF
D gene: NA; clone size: NA; J gene: TRBJ1-2; V gene: TRBV28; CDR3 DNA: TGTGCCAGCAGGGACCCGGGGCGATCGAATGGCTACACCTTC; CDR3 protein: CASRDPGRSNGYTF
D gene: TRBD2; clone size: NA; J gene: TRBJ2-5; V gene: TRBV18; CDR3 DNA: TGTGCCAGCTCACCACGTGGCGGGAGGCCCGGGGGAGAGACCCAGTACTTC; CDR3 protein: CASSPRGGRPGGETQYF
D gene: TRBD2; clone size: NA; J gene: TRBJ2-5; V gene: TRBV14; CDR3 DNA: TGTGCCAGCAGCCAACGGACTAGTTGGGTGGAGACCCAGTACTTC; CDR3 protein: CASSQRTSWVETQYF
D gene: NA; clone size: once; J gene: TRBJ2-7; V gene: TRBV5-6; CDR3 DNA: TGTGCCAGCAGCTTGTCCACAGGTTGGGCCGAGCAGTACTTC; CDR3 protein: CASSLSTGWAEQYF
D gene: NA; clone size: few; J gene: TRBJ1-5; V gene: TRBV6-1; CDR3 DNA: TGTGCCAGCAGTGAAGAAAGTCAGCCCCAGCATTTT; CDR3 protein: CASSEESQPQHF
D gene: NA; clone size: NA; J gene: TRBJ2-3; V gene: TRBV27; CDR3 DNA: TGTGCCAGCAGTTTATCTACAGGGCGAACAGATACGCAGTATTTT; CDR3 protein: CASSLSTGRTDTQYF
D gene: NA; clone size: few; J gene: TRBJ1-5; V gene: TRBV27; CDR3 DNA: TGTGCCAGCAGTTTATCTACAAATCAGCCCCAGCATTTT; CDR3 protein: CASSLSTNQPQHF
D gene: TRBD2; clone size: NA; J gene: TRBJ2-1; V gene: TRBV12-3/TRBV12-4; CDR3 DNA: TGTGCCAGCAGTAGCGGGAGTGGGAATGAGCAGTTCTTC; CDR3 protein: CASSSGSGNEQFF
D gene: TRBD1; clone size: NA; J gene: TRBJ2-7; V gene: TRBV28; CDR3 DNA: TGTGCCAGTATAACCGGGACAGGGAACGACGAGCAGTACTTC; CDR3 protein: CASITGTGNDEQYF
D gene: NA; clone size: once; J gene: TRBJ2-7; V gene: TRBV27; CDR3 DNA: TGTGCCAGCAGACGCAACCGGGACTCGTACTACGAGCAGTACTTC; CDR3 protein: CASRRNRDSYYEQYF
D gene: TRBD2; clone size: NA; J gene: TRBJ2-2; V gene: TRBV9; CDR3 DNA: TGTGCCAGCAGCGACAAGCGGGAGGCTAAGAACACCGGGGAGCTGTTTTTT; CDR3 protein: CASSDKREAKNTGELFF
D gene: NA; clone size: NA; J gene: TRBJ2-5; V gene: TRBV11-3; CDR3 DNA: TGTGCCAGCAGCACCGGACGAGGGGAGACCCAGTACTTC; CDR3 protein: CASSTGRGETQYF
D gene: NA; clone size: NA; J gene: TRBJ1-1; V gene: TRBV6-5; CDR3 DNA: TGTGCCAGCAGTCAGGACATAAGCACTGAAGCTTTCTTT; CDR3 protein: CASSQDISTEAFF
D gene: NA; clone size: NA; J gene: TRBJ1-6; V gene: TRBV10-3; CDR3 DNA: TGTGCCATCAGTGTTACTGGGGAAGGCAATTCACCCCTCCACTTT; CDR3 protein: CAISVTGEGNSPLHF
D gene: NA; clone size: NA; J gene: TRBJ2-3; V gene: TRBV9; CDR3 DNA: TGTGCCAGGGAGGGGGGTACAGATACGCAGTATTTT; CDR3 protein: CAREGGTDTQYF
D gene: NA; clone size: NA; J gene: TRBJ1-2; V gene: TRBV5-1; CDR3 DNA: TGCGCCAGCAGCCTGACTCCCGCCGACAGAGATGGCTACACCTTC; CDR3 protein: CASSLTPADRDGYTF
D gene: TRBD1; clone size: NA; J gene: TRBJ1-1; V gene: TRBV6-5; CDR3 DNA: TGTGCCAGCAGTTACGGACAGGGGAACACTGAAGCTTTCTTT; CDR3 protein: CASSYGQGNTEAFF
D gene: TRBD2; clone size: NA; J gene: TRBJ2-5; V gene: TRBV3-1/TRBV3-2; CDR3 DNA: TGTGCCAGCAGCCGTCGACTAGCGGGAGTTCCGGAGACCCAGTACTTC; CDR3 protein: CASSRRLAGVPETQYF
D gene: NA; clone size: NA; J gene: TRBJ1-2; V gene: TRBV7-8; CDR3 DNA: TGTGCCAGCAAGCCCGGAGGGAACTCCTATGGCTACACCTTC; CDR3 protein: CASKPGGNSYGYTF
D gene: NA; clone size: NA; J gene: TRBJ2-1; V gene: TRBV5-1; CDR3 DNA: TGCGCCAGCACCTTGGCGCGGGACTGGGGTGAGCAGTTCTTC; CDR3 protein: CASTLARDWGEQFF
D gene: NA; clone size: NA; J gene: TRBJ1-5; V gene: TRBV7-9; CDR3 DNA: TGTGCCAGCAGCTTGGGAACAGCGGATCAGCCCCAGCATTTT; CDR3 protein: CASSLGTADQPQHF
D gene: NA; clone size: NA; J gene: TRBJ2-6; V gene: TRBV13; CDR3 DNA: TGTGCCAGCAGCCCTGCGAAGGGCTCTGGGGCCAACGTCCTGACTTTC; CDR3 protein: CASSPAKGSGANVLTF
D gene: NA; clone size: few; J gene: TRBJ1-1; V gene: TRBV11-3; CDR3 DNA: TGTGCCAGCAGCGCACACAGGGTGGTCACTGAAGCTTTCTTT; CDR3 protein: CASSAHRVVTEAFF
D gene: NA; clone size: once; J gene: TRBJ2-5; V gene: TRBV29-1; CDR3 DNA: TGCAGCGTCTCTCCGGGGTACGAGACCCAGTACTTC; CDR3 protein: CSVSPGYETQYF
D gene: NA; clone size: NA; J gene: TRBJ2-5; V gene: TRBV28; CDR3 DNA: TGTGCCAGCAGTTTCCGGGGGGCCGAGACCCAGTACTTC; CDR3 protein: CASSFRGAETQYF
D gene: TRBD2; clone size: few; J gene: TRBJ2-3; V gene: TRBV2; CDR3 DNA: TGTGCCTCCCTAGCGGGGGGGCGCACAGATACGCAGTATTTT; CDR3 protein: CASLAGGRTDTQYF
D gene: NA; clone size: NA; J gene: TRBJ1-1; V gene: TRBV5-1; CDR3 DNA: TGCGCCAGCAGCTCCCGGACAGCGAACACTGAAGCTTTCTTT; CDR3 protein: CASSSRTANTEAFF
D gene: NA; clone size: few; J gene: TRBJ2-3; V gene: TRBV11-2; CDR3 DNA: TGTGCCAGCAGCCGGGGCACAGATACGCAGTATTTT; CDR3 protein: CASSRGTDTQYF